One sample yielded the 26 T cell receptor beta chains listed below, sequenced in a study of human T cells and chemical hapten exposure. Time point: patch test 1, 2 weeks after DPC sensitization. Described treatment: therapeutic diphenylcyclopropenone sensitization with weekly scalp DPC. From the RACE reads, TCRdb called clonotypes with MiXCR, one entry per CDR3 protein. Among approximately 74,000 distinct CDR3 sequences listed, about 31% were seen once. The sample in question was whole blood, obtained in connection with sensitization to the hapten diphenylcyclopropenone (DPC). These receptors came from a man aged 40-49 years with alopecia areata. Some clones in this sample may be carry-over from other donors' samples.

V gene TRBV19 combines with J gene TRBJ2-1, with unresolved D. This CDR3 spans 14 amino acids. Germline V gene data show CDR1 as LNHDA and CDR2 as SQIVND (reference sequence). The V gene lost 3 bases and the J gene lost 5 bases, with 11 bases spanning the gap. The DNA for the CDR3 is TGTGCCAGTAGTATTCAGGCAGCCCACAATGAGCAGTTCTTC. This encodes CASSIQAAHNEQFF.

In DNA, the CDR3 is TGTGCCAGCAGTTTAGCCCCAGATCGGGTAAATGAGCAGTTCTTC. Residues: CASSLAPDRVNEQFF. This rearrangement joins TRBV12-3 or TRBV12-4 to TRBJ2-1; no firm D call. V was trimmed by 0 bases and J by 7 bases, leaving 13 bases between them. The CDR3 totals 15 residues.

Only a few counts were recorded for this clonotype. The V gene is TRBV3-1, the J gene TRBJ2-5; D is possibly TRBD2 (6 bases). The CDR3 loop spans 17 amino acids. Per germline, CDR1 LGHDT and CDR2 YNNKEL (reference sequence). V was pared by 1 base and J by 3 bases, with 18 bases between. The CDR3 sequence: CASSQVPPRDVEETQYF. DNA of the CDR3: TGTGCCAGCAGCCAAGTCCCTCCGCGGGACGTTGAAGAGACCCAGTACTTC.

This sequence joins TRBV30 and TRBJ2-7; no definite D call. Germline V gene sequence: CDR1 GTSNPN, CDR2 SVGIG (reference sequence). The CDR3 runs to 13 residues. V was pared by 2 bases and J by 6 bases, with 14 bases between. In DNA form, the CDR3 reads TGTGCCTGGAGTAAGGTGCTACTACCCGAGCAGTACTTC. This encodes CAWSKVLLPEQYF.

To note about this clonotype: Its ends do not fully match the called genes, so a read error is possible. V gene TRBV4-3 combines with J gene TRBJ1-3; a weak D match, TRBD1 (6 bases). CDR3 size: 15 residues. CDR1 is LGHNA, CDR2 YSLEER, per germline. DNA of the CDR3: TGCGCCAGCAGCCCCACGACAGGCTCTGGAAACACCGTATATTTT. Translation gives CASSPTTGSGNTVYF.

This clonotype was detected once. This chain joins TRBV20-1 and TRBJ1-1; D possibly corresponds to TRBD1 (5 bases). Deletions cut 3 bases from V and 8 bases from J, with 19 bases between. The CDR3 length is 14 residues. Germline V gene lookup returns CDR1 DFQATT and CDR2 SNEGSKA (reference sequence). CDR3 nucleotide sequence: TGCAGTGCTAGGCTAGACAGACGATCATCGGAAGCTTTCTTT. Its protein is CSARLDRRSSEAFF.

V and J are TRBV18 and TRBJ2-7; TRBD1 might be the D (5 bases). Germline-derived CDR1 and CDR2 are KGHSH and LQKENI. There are 14 residues in the CDR3. V dropped 3 bases and J dropped 6 bases, with 15 bases sitting between them. The CDR3 loop reads CASSPVAGSGEQYF. The CDR3, as DNA: TGTGCCAGCTCACCTGTTGCAGGGTCCGGCGAGCAGTACTTC.

The table lists this clonotype with a few counts. V usage is TRBV28 and J usage is TRBJ2-3; tentatively, D is TRBD1 (6 bases). Germline lookup yields CDR1 MDHEN and CDR2 SYDVKM. The ends were cut back, 7 bases at V and 0 bases at J, with 11 bases in the middle. The CDR3 totals 14 residues. The CDR3 reads CASTRTDSTDTQYF. The CDR3 DNA is TGTGCCAGCACCAGGACAGATAGCACAGATACGCAGTATTTT. The full variable domain, rest sourced from reference TRBV28 and TRBJ2-3, is DVKVTQSSRYLVKRTGEKVFLECVQDMDHENMFWYRQDPGLGLRLIYFSYDVKMKEKGDIPEGYSVSREKKERFSLILESASTNQTSMYLCASTRTDSTDTQYFGPGTRLTVL.

This clonotype was observed a few times. For the CDR3, the DNA is TGCGCCAGCAGCTTGGGGAGGCCCGGTTCGGAGACCCAGTACTTC. As protein: CASSLGRPGSETQYF. The chain links TRBV5-1 to TRBJ2-5; D is possibly TRBD2 (5 bases). This CDR3 has 15 amino acids. Trimming removed 0 bases from V and 5 bases from J, with 14 bases in between. Germline CDR1 and CDR2: SGHRS and YFSETQ. Drawing the rest from reference TRBV5-1 and TRBJ2-5, the complete variable domain is KAGVTQTPRYLIKTRGQQVTLSCSPISGHRSVSWYQQTPGQGLQFLFEYFSETQRNKGNFPGRFSGRQFSNSRSEMNVSTLELGDSALYLCASSLGRPGSETQYFGPGTRLLVL.

The chain joins TRBV7-2 to TRBJ2-2; the match to TRBD1 covers 8 bases. CDR3 size: 15 residues. CDR1 is SGHTA, CDR2 FQGNSA, per germline. Germline trimming cut 7 bases from V and 4 bases from J; bases unmatched to any gene: 8. The CDR3 loop is CASTAGGAITGELFF. The DNA for the CDR3 is TGTGCCAGCACCGCAGGGGGCGCAATCACCGGGGAGCTGTTTTTT.

This chain uses TRBV7-9 with TRBJ2-4, with 8 bases lining up with TRBD1. V lost 4 bases to trimming and J lost 4 bases; unmatched junction nucleotides: 9. The CDR3 has 16 amino acids. Germline values: CDR1 SEHNR, CDR2 FQNEAQ (reference sequence). CDR3 coding DNA: TGTGCCAGCAGCTCGAACAGGGGGTCATGGAAAAACATTCAGTACTTC. It translates to CASSSNRGSWKNIQYF.

The chain is built from TRBV5-1 and TRBJ2-1; D is ambiguous. This CDR3 spans 14 amino acids. Trimming took 4 bases from V and 0 from J, leaving 8 bases between them. Germline CDR1 and CDR2: SGHRS and YFSETQ. The CDR3 is CASSLSNSYNEQFF. In nucleotides, the CDR3 is TGCGCCAGCAGCCTAAGTAACTCCTACAATGAGCAGTTCTTC.

This chain links TRBV7-9 with TRBJ1-6, with 7 nucleotides matching TRBD1. The CDR3 has 15 amino acids. Germline assignment: CDR1 SEHNR and CDR2 FQNEAQ (reference sequence). V was clipped by 5 bases and J by 10 bases; unmatched bases: 11. The CDR3 loop reads CASSTMTGMNSPLHF. The CDR3 DNA follows: TGTGCCAGCAGCACTATGACAGGGATGAACTCACCCCTCCACTTT.

The V gene is TRBV7-9, the J gene TRBJ2-5; 9 bases match TRBD1. Germline V gene sequence: CDR1 SEHNR, CDR2 FQNEAQ (reference sequence). The CDR3 sequence is 17 residues long. V shed 1 base, J shed 7 bases, and the junction held 13 bases outside the gene matches. The CDR3 loop is CASSLVWTGEEFVTQYF. CDR3 DNA: TGTGCCAGCAGCTTAGTATGGACAGGGGAGGAGTTCGTGACCCAGTACTTC.

The chain is built from TRBV7-9 and TRBJ2-1; 7 positions agree with TRBD1. Looked up from germline, CDR1 is SEHNR and CDR2 is FQNEAQ (reference sequence). The CDR3 runs 13 residues. Unmatched junction bases numbered 4, after V lost 5 bases and J lost 6 bases. For the CDR3, the DNA is TGTGCCAGCAGCGGACAGGCCCCCAATGAGCAGTTCTTC. It yields the protein CASSGQAPNEQFF.

The chain links TRBV28 to TRBJ1-2; 12 bases are shared with TRBD1. This CDR3 region has 18 residues. The ends lost 3 bases at V and 4 bases at J; junction bases unmatched: 12. The V gene's germline CDR1 is MDHEN and CDR2 SYDVKM. The CDR3 loop is CASSFPGDRGRLVYGYTF. CDR3 nucleotide sequence: TGTGCCAGCAGTTTCCCCGGGGACAGGGGGCGCCTCGTCTATGGCTACACCTTC.

The V gene is TRBV29-1, the J gene TRBJ2-1; 15 bases agree with TRBD2. CDR3 length: 15 residues. The J segment lost 7 bases and the V segment lost 4 bases, leaving 5 bases of the junction unmatched. Germline V gene sequence: CDR1 SQVTM, CDR2 ANQGSEA. The CDR3, as DNA: TGCAGCGTTGTCTACGGACTAGCGGGAGGGAATGAGCAGTTCTTC. This gives the protein CSVVYGLAGGNEQFF.

In this sample, this clonotype turned up a few times. This rearrangement joins TRBV7-2 to TRBJ2-3; TRBD1 matches 9 bases. This CDR3 is 15 amino acids long. V lost 5 bases, J lost 1 base, and 4 bases stayed unmatched. Germline V gene data show CDR1 as SGHTA and CDR2 as FQGNSA. Here the CDR3 DNA reads TGTGCCAGCAGCCTGTGGACAGGGGGCACAGATACGCAGTATTTT. This codes for CASSLWTGGTDTQYF.

This clonotype occurred a few times. The chain couples TRBV9 to TRBJ2-3; 7 bases align to TRBD2. Looked up from germline, CDR1 is SGDLS and CDR2 is YYNGEE. V lost 1 base to trimming and J lost 6 bases; unmatched junction nucleotides: 2. CDR3 length equals 13 residues. The chain's CDR3 is CASSVISGDTQYF. In DNA, the CDR3 is TGTGCCAGCAGCGTAATTAGCGGGGATACGCAGTATTTT. The full variable domain, with the rest looked up from reference TRBV9 and TRBJ2-3, is DSGVTQTPKHLITATGQRVTLRCSPRSGDLSVYWYQQSLDQGLQFLIQYYNGEERAKGNILERFSAQQFPDLHSELNLSSLELGDSALYFCASSVISGDTQYFGPGTRLTVL.

The chain employs TRBV7-9 and TRBJ2-2; 11 nucleotides match TRBD1. The V gene's germline CDR1 is SEHNR and CDR2 FQNEAQ (reference sequence). The CDR3 runs 17 residues. The ends lost 5 bases at V and 4 bases at J; junction bases unmatched: 9. The CDR3 sequence: CASSPSPGQGATGELFF. The CDR3 DNA sequence: TGTGCCAGCAGCCCCTCCCCCGGACAGGGGGCCACCGGGGAGCTGTTTTTT.

This clonotype has a handful of counts. The CDR3 sequence: CASSPQDRGGDTQYF. DNA for the CDR3: TGTGCCAGCAGCCCCCAGGACAGGGGGGGAGATACGCAGTATTTT. This rearrangement joins TRBV7-3 to TRBJ2-3; 10 bases are a match to TRBD1. This CDR3 region has 15 residues. J gave up 5 bases and V 5 bases, and 7 bases lay outside the gene matches. Germline CDR1 reads SGHTA; CDR2 reads FQGTGA.

Concerning this clonotype: One junction end does not reproduce the germline sequence, and a read error may be involved. This chain connects TRBV2 to TRBJ2-3; possibly TRBD1 for D (7 bases). The CDR3 extends over 17 amino acids. In germline, CDR1 is SNHLY, CDR2 FYNNEI. CDR3 amino acids: CASSEGRGVWGTDTQYF. The DNA for the CDR3 is TGTGCCAGCAGTGAAGGCAGGGGGGTTTGGGGCACAGACACGCAGTATTTT. The full variable domain, its missing parts supplied by reference TRBV2 and TRBJ2-3, is EPEVTQTPSHQVTQMGQEVILRCVPISNHLYFYWYRQILGQKVEFLVSFYNNEISEKSEIFDDQFSVERPDGSNFTLKIRSTKLEDSAMYFCASSEGRGVWGTDTQYFGPGTRLTVL.

J is TRBJ1-5 and V is TRBV6-6; weak D call: TRBD1 (5 bases). Trimming removed 5 bases at V and 7 bases at J, with 21 bases between. The CDR3 totals 16 residues. In germline, CDR1 is MNHNY, CDR2 SVGAGI (reference sequence). For the CDR3, the DNA is TGTGCCAGCAGTCCGAGGGGAAACGGGGTCAGCCAGCCCCAGCATTTT. Its protein product is CASSPRGNGVSQPQHF.

The rearrangement links TRBV2 to TRBJ2-1; 11 bases fit TRBD2. V shed 5 bases and J 3 bases; nucleotides not matched to a gene: 9. The CDR3 is 17 amino acids. Germline V CDR1 and CDR2: SNHLY, FYNNEI. CDR3 loop: CASSTPGTSGRYNEQFF. CDR3 DNA: TGTGCCAGCAGTACTCCCGGGACTAGCGGACGCTACAATGAGCAGTTCTTC.

The rearrangement uses TRBV30 and TRBJ2-1; 8 bases are a match to TRBD1. J lost 1 base, V lost 7 bases, and 3 bases had no gene match. Germline CDR1 reads GTSNPN; CDR2 reads SVGIG (reference sequence). The CDR3 totals 13 residues. The CDR3 loop is CALTGVSYNEQFF. CDR3 in DNA: TGTGCCTTGACAGGGGTTTCCTACAATGAGCAGTTCTTC.

This sequence joins TRBV15 and TRBJ2-7; 7 positions match TRBD2. The CDR3 consists of 15 residues. Germline CDR1 LNHNV, CDR2 YYDKDF (reference sequence). Losses at the gene ends were 4 bases for V and 4 bases for J; bases not matched to a gene: 10. The CDR3 loop is CATSTRKLASYEQYF. CDR3 coding DNA: TGTGCCACCAGCACGCGGAAACTAGCGTCGTACGAGCAGTACTTC.